The source of this T cell receptor beta chain is a study of blood T cell repertoires in COVID-19. Study-level background: Collection of acute and convalescent COVID-19 samples took place in the United States, Italy and Spain. T cells, B-cell-depleted T cells, or PBMCs provided the cDNA or gDNA that served as material.

Per the original methods: Estimates of nucleated cell counts were drawn from the amplification of reference gene primers. Clones were read by immunoSEQ multiplex PCR, and TCRdb kept only the in-frame ones, dropping some. D and trimming come from the DNA, and the V and J calls and clone size come from that table. The sample includes over 150,000 clones, 84% of them seen just once. This CDR3 contains 13 residues. CDR1 and CDR2 (germline): MNHEY, SVGAGI. The V end was cut by 6 bases, the J end by 1 base, with 9 bases between. This sequence was found in a human donor in a cohort sampled during active COVID-19. This chain uses TRBV6-5 with TRBJ1-2; D uncertain. Source material: peripheral blood. DNA of the CDR3: TGTGCCAGCAGGCCCACAGTTAACTATGGCTACACCTTC. Translating gives CASRPTVNYGYTF.